Listed here is a single T cell receptor (beta chain). Its antigen is unknown. V was clipped by 8 bases and J by 3 bases, with 17 bases between them. The V gene's germline CDR1 is MNHEY and CDR2 SMNVEV (reference sequence). The CDR3 consists of 15 residues. This sample is drawn from a study of brain T cells in children with intractable seizures. Findings and limits, study-wide: HCMV serostatus was not known, and viral specificity came from CDR3 similarity only.

Time point in this sample: blood from clinic visit 5 months post-surgery; TSC patient then seizure free. Surgery cases with the highest brain T cell transcript signatures were chosen for sequencing. Assay used: immunoSEQ multiplex PCR; TCRdb lists only in-frame clones, some missing. The sample has 340,000 or so clones, over 90% seen once. V usage is TRBV27 and J usage is TRBJ1-5; no firm D call. The starting material was peripheral blood, obtained about 5 months after surgery. This sequence originates from a boy under two years old with tuberous sclerosis and intractable seizures. DNA for the CDR3: TGTGCCAGCGGTCCACCGGCCAGTTTCAATCAGCCCCAGCATTTT. Protein sequence: CASGPPASFNQPQHF.